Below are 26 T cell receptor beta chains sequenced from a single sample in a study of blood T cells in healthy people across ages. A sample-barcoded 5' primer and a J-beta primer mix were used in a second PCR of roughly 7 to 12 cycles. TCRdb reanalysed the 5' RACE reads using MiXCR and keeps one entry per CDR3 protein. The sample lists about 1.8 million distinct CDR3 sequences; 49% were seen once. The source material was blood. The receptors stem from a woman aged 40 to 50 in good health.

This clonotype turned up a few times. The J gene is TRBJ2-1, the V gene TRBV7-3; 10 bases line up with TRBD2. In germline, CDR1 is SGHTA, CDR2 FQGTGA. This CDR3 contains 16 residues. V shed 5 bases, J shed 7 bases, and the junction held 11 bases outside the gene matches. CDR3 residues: CASSGLLAGNPNEQFF. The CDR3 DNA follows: TGTGCCAGCAGCGGATTACTAGCGGGGAACCCGAATGAGCAGTTCTTC.

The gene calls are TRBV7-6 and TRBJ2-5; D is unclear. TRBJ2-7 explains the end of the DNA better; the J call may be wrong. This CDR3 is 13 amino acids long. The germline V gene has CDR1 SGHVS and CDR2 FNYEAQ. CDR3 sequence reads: CASSLTLAREQYF. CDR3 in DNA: TGTGCCAGCAGCTTAACCCTGGCGCGCGAGCAGTACTTC.

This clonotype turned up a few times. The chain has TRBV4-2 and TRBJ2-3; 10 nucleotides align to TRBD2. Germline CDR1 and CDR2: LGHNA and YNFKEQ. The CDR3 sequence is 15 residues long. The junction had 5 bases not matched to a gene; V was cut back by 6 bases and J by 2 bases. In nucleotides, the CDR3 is TGTGCCAGCAGGAGAAGCGGGGGGGCCACAGATACGCAGTATTTT. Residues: CASRRSGGATDTQYF.

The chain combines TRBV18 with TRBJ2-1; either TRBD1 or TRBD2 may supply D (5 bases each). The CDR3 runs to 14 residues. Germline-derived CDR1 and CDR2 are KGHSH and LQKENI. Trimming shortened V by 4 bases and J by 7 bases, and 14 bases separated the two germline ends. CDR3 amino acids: CASSQGTRENEQFF. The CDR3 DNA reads TGTGCCAGCTCACAGGGGACCAGGGAGAATGAGCAGTTCTTC.

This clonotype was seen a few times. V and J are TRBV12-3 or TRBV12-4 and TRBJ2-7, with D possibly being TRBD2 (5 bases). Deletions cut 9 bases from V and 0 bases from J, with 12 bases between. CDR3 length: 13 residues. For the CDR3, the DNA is TGTGCCAGTGGACTCTCGAGCTCCTACGAGCAGTACTTC. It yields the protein CASGLSSSYEQYF.

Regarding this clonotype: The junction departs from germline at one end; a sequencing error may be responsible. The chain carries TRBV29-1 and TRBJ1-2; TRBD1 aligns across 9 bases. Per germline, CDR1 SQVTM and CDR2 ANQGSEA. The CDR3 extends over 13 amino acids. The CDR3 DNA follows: TGCAGTGTTGGGTTACAGGGGGCAAGGGGCTACACCTTC. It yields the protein CSVGLQGARGYTF.

As DNA, the CDR3 is TGTGCCAGCAGCATGGACAGAAACACCGAGCTGTTTTTT. This translates into CASSMDRNTELFF. This chain links TRBV7-9 with TRBJ2-2, with D possibly being TRBD1 (6 bases). This CDR3 has 13 amino acids. V was shortened by 5 bases and J by 11 bases, with 15 bases between the two germline ends. Germline assignment: CDR1 SEHNR and CDR2 FQNEAQ (reference sequence).

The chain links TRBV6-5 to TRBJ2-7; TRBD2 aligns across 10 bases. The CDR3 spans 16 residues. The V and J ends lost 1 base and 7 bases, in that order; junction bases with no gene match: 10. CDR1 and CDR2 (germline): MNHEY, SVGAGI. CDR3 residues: CASSYFASGGKGEQYF. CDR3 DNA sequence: TGTGCCAGCAGTTACTTCGCTAGCGGGGGAAAGGGAGAGCAGTACTTC.

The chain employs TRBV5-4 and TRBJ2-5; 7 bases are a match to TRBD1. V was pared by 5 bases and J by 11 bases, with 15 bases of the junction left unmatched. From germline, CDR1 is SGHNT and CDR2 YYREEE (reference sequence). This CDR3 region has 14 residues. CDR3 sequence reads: CASRHPDRPKEQYF. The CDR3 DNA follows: TGTGCCAGCAGGCACCCGGACAGGCCGAAGGAGCAGTACTTC.

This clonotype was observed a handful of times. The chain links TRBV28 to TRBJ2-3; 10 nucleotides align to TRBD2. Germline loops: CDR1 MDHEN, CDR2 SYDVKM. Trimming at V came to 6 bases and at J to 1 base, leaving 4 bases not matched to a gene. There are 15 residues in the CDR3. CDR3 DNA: TGTGCCAGCAGATCCGGGACTAGCGGCACAGATACGCAGTATTTT. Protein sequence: CASRSGTSGTDTQYF. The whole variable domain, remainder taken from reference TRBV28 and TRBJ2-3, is DVKVTQSSRYLVKRTGEKVFLECVQDMDHENMFWYRQDPGLGLRLIYFSYDVKMKEKGDIPEGYSVSREKKERFSLILESASTNQTSMYLCASRSGTSGTDTQYFGPGTRLTVL.

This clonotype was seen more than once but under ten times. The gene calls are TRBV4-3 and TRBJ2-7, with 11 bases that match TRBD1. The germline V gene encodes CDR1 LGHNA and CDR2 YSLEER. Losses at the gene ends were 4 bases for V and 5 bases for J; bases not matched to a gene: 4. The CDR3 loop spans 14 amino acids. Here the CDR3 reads CASSLWDRGNEQYF. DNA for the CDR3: TGCGCCAGCAGCCTCTGGGACAGGGGGAACGAGCAGTACTTC.

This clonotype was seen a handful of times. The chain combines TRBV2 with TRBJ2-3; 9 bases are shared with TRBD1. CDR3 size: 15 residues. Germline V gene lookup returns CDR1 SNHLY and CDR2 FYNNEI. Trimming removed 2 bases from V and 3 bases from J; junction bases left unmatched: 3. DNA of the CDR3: TGTGCCAGCAGTGAATTCGGGACAGGGACAGATACGCAGTATTTT. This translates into CASSEFGTGTDTQYF.

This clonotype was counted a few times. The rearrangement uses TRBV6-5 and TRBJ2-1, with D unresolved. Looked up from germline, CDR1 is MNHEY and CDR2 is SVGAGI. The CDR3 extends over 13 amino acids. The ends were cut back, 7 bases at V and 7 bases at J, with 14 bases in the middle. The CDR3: CASNEGFGNEQFF. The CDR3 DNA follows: TGTGCCAGCAACGAAGGCTTCGGGAATGAGCAGTTCTTC.

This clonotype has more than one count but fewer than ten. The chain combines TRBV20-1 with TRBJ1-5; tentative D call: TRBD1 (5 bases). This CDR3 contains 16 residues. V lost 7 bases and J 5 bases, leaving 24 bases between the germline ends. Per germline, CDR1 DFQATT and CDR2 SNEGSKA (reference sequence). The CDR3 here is CSVKGHSEKGDQPQHF. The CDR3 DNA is TGCAGTGTCAAGGGGCACAGCGAGAAAGGGGATCAGCCCCAGCATTTT.

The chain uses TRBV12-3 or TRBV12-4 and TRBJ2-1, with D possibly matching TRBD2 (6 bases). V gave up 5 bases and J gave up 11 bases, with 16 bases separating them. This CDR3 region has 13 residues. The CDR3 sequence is CASSTTPRGKQFF. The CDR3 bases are TGTGCCAGCAGTACCACCCCGCGGGGTAAGCAGTTCTTC.

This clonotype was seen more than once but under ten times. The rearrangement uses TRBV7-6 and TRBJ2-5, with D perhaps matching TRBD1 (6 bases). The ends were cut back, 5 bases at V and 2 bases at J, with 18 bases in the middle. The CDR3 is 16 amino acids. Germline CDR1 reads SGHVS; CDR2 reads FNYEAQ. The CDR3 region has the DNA TGTGCCAGCAGCCGCCCCAGGGGTAGGGGACAAGAGACCCAGTACTTC. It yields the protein CASSRPRGRGQETQYF.

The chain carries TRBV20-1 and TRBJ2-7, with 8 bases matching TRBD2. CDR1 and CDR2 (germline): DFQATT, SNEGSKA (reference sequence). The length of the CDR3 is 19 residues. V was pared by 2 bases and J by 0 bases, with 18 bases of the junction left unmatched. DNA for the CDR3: TGCAGTGCTAGATTTATTGGTGGTAGCGGGGTACTAAGCTCCTACGAGCAGTACTTC. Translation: CSARFIGGSGVLSSYEQYF.

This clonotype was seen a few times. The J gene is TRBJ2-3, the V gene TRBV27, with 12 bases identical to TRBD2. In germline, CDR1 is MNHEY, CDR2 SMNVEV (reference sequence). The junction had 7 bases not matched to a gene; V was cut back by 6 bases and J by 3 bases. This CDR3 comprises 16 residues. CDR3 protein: CASSRTSGGKTDTQYF. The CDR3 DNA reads TGTGCCAGCAGCAGAACTAGCGGGGGGAAAACAGATACGCAGTATTTT.

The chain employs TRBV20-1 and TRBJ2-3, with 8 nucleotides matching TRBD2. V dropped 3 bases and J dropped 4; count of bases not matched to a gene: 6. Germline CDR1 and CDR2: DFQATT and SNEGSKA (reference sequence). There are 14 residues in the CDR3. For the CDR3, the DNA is TGCAGTGCTAGCGGGGGGGCGTCCCCAGATACGCAGTATTTT. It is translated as CSASGGASPDTQYF.

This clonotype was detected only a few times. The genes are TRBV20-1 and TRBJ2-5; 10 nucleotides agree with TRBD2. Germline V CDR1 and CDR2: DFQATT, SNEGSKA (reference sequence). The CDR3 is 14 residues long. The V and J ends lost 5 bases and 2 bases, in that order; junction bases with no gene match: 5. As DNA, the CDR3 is TGCAGTGCTCTTAGCGGGGGGACTCAAGAGACCCAGTACTTC. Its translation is CSALSGGTQETQYF.

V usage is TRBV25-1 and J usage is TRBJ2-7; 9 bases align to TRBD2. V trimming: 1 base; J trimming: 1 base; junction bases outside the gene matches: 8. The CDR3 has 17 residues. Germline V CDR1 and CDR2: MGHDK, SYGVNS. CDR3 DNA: TGTGCCAGCAGTGAATCCTGGGTAGCGGGGGTTTCCTACGAGCAGTACTTC. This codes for CASSESWVAGVSYEQYF.

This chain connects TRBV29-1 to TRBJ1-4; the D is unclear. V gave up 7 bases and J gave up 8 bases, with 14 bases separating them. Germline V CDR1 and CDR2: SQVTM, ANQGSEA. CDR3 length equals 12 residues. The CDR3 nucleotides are TGCAGCGCCCTGGGTAATAGGGAAAAACTGTTTTTT. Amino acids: CSALGNREKLFF.

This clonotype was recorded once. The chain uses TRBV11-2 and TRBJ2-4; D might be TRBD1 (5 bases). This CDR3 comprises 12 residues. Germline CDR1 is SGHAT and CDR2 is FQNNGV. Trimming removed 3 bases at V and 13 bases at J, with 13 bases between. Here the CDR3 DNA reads TGTGCCAGCAGCTTGACAGTGGCCACCCAGTACTTC. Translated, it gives CASSLTVATQYF.

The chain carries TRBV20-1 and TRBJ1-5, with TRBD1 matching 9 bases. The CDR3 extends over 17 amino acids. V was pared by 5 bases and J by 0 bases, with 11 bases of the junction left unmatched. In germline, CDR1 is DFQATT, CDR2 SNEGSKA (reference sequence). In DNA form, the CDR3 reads TGCAGTGCTCTCTCTTGGGACAGGGATTATAGCAATCAGCCCCAGCATTTT. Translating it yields CSALSWDRDYSNQPQHF.

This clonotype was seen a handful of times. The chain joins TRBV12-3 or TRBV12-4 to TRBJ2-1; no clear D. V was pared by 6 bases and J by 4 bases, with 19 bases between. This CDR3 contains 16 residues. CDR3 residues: CASSLTGSHTYNEQFF. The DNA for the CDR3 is TGTGCCAGCAGCCTTACCGGGTCCCACACTTACAATGAGCAGTTCTTC.

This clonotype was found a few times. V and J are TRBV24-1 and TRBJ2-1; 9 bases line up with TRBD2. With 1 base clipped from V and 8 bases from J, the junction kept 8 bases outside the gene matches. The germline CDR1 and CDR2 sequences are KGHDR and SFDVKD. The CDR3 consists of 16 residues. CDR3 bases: TGTGCCACCAGTGATTTTAGGCGGGGGGGCCGGGATGAGCAGTTCTTC. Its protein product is CATSDFRRGGRDEQFF.